This section outlines one TCR beta chain sequence together with its context. This clonotype was seen many times. The antigen it recognizes is unknown. No much larger clone exists at a distance of one base, and base qualities are not known. A case-control design nested within a healthcare worker cohort in London, UK, was used, with weekly nasopharyngeal swab PCR tests and blood sampling performed. Healthcare workers were recruited between 23 and 31 March 2020, during the week of the UK lockdown, and were followed weekly for up to about 15 weeks. The library came from 5' RACE. The data were produced on a NextSeq 500. To correct for sequencing error and PCR bias, the TCR library protocol tagged individual cDNA molecules with unique molecular identifiers. Both TCR alpha and beta chains were sequenced, and tight co-correlation was observed between alpha and beta sequence abundances in each sample. The original methods were these. V gene, J gene and CDR3 annotation of TCR sequences was performed with Decombinator V4. TCRs were defined as expanded if a significant change between any two time points was detected under a Poisson model with p below 0.0001. TCR abundances were normalised to the total number of TCRs sequenced per sample and expressed as counts per million. TRAV1-2 paired with TRAJ12, TRAJ20 or TRAJ33 defined MAIT TCRs, while TRAV10 paired with TRAJ18 defined iNKT TCRs. VDJdb, accessed 1 November 2021, was searched for CMV, EBV and SARS-CoV-2 annotated TCRs, with TCRs annotated for multiple antigens excluded. TCRdb reprocessing: public reads trimmed at Q25 with fastp, clones called with MiXCR, in-frame beta chains kept. One record per CDR3 amino acid sequence lists the most common genes and DNA. Clone size and V and J calls follow TCRdb, not the original study. For this sample the table gives over 60,000 distinct CDR3 sequences, of which around 13% were detected only once. The biggest ten clones account for roughly 4.2% of the sample.

These data belong to a study of early T cells in non-severe SARS-CoV-2 infection (dated by TCRdb to 2020 to 2022). In terms of the full investigation: Bulk RNA from unsorted whole blood was used for TCR sequencing, so alpha and beta chains could not be paired. What the work shows at the level of the full study, not this receptor alone: VDJdb matching was skewed toward anti-spike CD8 responses and likely underestimated virus-specific expansions, missing private and CD4 specificities.

Measured from the cysteine to the phenylalanine, the CDR3 is 13 residues long. Here the CDR3 DNA is all that survives: 39 bases in frame from base 1. CDR1 and CDR2, per the germline V gene, are SNHLY and FYNNEI. Trimming costs V 5 bases and J 1 base, and their ends lie 9 bases apart. Recombination connected TRBV2 to TRBJ2-7; no D gene call is confident. The clonotype comes from an adult who was a healthcare worker with PCR-confirmed SARS-CoV-2 infection or an uninfected control (not recorded which). Material: whole blood. The DNA is TGTGCCAGCAGTTATGGCGGTTCCTACGAGCAGTACTTC. This gives the protein CASSYGGSYEQYF.